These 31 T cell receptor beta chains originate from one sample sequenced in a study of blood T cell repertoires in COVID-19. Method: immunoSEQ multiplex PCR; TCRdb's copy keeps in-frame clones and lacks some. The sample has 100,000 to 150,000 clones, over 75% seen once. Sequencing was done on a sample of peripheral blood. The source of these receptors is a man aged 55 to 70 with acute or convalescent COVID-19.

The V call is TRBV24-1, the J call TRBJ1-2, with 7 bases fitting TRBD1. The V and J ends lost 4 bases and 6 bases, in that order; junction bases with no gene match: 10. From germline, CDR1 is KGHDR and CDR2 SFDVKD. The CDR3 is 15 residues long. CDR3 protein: CATSEGTAFWHGYTF. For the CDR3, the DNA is TGTGCCACCAGTGAGGGGACAGCCTTCTGGCATGGCTACACCTTC.

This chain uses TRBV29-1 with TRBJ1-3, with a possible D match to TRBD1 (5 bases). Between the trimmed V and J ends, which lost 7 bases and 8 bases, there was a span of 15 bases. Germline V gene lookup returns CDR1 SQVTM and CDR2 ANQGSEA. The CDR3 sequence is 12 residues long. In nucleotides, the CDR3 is TGCAGCGCCGACCAGGGTTCGGACACCATATATTTT. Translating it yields CSADQGSDTIYF.

In nucleotides, the CDR3 is TGTGCCAGCAGTGAAATCCGGTGGCGGAGCTCCTACGAGCAGTACTTC. Its protein product is CASSEIRWRSSYEQYF. The gene calls are TRBV6-1 and TRBJ2-7; the D is unclear. Trimming stripped 2 bases from V and 0 bases from J, with 14 bases between. In germline, CDR1 is MNHNS, CDR2 SASEGT. The CDR3 loop spans 16 amino acids.

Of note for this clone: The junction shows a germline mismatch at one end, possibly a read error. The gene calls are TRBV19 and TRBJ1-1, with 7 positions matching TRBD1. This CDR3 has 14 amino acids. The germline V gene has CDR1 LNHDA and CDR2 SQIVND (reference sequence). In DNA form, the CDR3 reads TGTGCCAGTAGTATAGATCTGGAGGGGGCTGACGCTTTCTTT. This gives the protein CASSIDLEGADAFF.

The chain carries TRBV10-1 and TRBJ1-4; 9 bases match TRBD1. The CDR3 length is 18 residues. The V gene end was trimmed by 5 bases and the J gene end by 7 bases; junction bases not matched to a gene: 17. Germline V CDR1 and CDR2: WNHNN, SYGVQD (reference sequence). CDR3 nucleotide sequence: TGCGCCAGCAGTCCCACTCCGGGACAGGGAGATATGTTTGAAAAACTGTTTTTT. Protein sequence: CASSPTPGQGDMFEKLFF.

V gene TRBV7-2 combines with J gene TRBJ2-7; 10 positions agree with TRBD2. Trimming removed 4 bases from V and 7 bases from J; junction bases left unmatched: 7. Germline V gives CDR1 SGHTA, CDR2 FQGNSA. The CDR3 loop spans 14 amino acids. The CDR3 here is CASSSAGGRREQYF. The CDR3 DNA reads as TGTGCCAGCAGCTCAGCGGGAGGGCGAAGGGAGCAGTACTTC.

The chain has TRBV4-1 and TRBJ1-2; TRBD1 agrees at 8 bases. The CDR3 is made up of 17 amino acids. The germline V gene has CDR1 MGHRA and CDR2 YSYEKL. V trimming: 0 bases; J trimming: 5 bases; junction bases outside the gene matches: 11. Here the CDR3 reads CASSQDYIRGREYGYTF. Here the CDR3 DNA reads TGCGCCAGCAGCCAAGATTATATCAGGGGGCGAGAGTATGGCTACACCTTC.

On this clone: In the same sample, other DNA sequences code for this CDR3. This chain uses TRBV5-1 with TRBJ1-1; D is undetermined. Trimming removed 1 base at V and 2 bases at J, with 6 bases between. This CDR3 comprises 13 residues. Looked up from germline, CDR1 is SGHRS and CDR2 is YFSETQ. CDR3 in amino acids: CASSLTVNTEAFF. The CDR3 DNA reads TGCGCCAGCAGCTTGACAGTAAACACTGAAGCTTTCTTT.

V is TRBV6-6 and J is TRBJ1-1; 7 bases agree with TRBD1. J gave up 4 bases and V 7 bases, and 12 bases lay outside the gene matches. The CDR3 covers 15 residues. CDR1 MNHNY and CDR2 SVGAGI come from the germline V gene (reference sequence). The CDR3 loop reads CASIKGDRLGTEAFF. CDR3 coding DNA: TGTGCCAGCATCAAAGGGGACAGACTCGGCACTGAAGCTTTCTTT.

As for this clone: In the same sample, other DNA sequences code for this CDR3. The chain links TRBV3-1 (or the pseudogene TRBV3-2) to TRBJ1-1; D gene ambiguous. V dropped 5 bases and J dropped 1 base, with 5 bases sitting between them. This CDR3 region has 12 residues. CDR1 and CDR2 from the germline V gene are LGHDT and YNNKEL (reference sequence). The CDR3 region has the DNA TGTGCCAGCAGCAGGAGGAACACTGAAGCTTTCTTT. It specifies CASSRRNTEAFF.

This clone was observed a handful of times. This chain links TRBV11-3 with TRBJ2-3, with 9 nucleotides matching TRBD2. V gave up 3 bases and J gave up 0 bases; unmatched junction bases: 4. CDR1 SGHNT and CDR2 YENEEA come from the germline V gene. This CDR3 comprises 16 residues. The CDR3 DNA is TGTGCCAGCAGCTTGGGACTAGCCCCAAGCACAGATACGCAGTATTTT. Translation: CASSLGLAPSTDTQYF.

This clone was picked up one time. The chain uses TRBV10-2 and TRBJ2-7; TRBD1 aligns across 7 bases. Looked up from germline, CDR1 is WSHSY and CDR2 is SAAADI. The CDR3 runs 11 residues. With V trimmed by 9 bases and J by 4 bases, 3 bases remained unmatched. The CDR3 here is CASTDRYEQYF. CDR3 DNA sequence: TGCGCCAGTACGGACAGGTACGAGCAGTACTTC.

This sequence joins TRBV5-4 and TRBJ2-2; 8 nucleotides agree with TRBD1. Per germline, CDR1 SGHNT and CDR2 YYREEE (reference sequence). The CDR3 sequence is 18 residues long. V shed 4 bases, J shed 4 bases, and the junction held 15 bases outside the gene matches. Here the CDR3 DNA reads TGTGCCAGCAGCCCCAGAGGGCGACAGGGGTCCGGCACCGGGGAGCTGTTTTTT. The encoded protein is CASSPRGRQGSGTGELFF.

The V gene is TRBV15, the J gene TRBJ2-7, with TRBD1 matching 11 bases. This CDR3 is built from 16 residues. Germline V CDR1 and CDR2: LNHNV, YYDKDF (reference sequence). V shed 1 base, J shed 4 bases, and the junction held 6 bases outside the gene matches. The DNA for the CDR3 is TGTGCCACCAGCAGAGTGTCGGACAGGGGGCGGTACGAGCAGTACTTC. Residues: CATSRVSDRGRYEQYF.

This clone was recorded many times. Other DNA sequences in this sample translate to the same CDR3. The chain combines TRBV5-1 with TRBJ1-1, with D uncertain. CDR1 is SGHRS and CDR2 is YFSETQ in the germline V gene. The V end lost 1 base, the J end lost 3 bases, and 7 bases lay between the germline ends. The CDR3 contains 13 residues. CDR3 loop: CASSLKLDTEAFF. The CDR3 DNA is TGCGCCAGCAGCTTGAAACTAGACACTGAAGCTTTCTTT.

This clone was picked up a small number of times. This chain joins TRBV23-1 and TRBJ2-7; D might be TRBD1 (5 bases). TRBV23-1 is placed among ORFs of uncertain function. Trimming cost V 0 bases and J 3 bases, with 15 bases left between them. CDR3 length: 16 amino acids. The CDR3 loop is CASSQSPWQGNYEQYF. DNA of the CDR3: TGCGCCAGCAGTCAATCCCCGTGGCAGGGAAACTACGAGCAGTACTTC.

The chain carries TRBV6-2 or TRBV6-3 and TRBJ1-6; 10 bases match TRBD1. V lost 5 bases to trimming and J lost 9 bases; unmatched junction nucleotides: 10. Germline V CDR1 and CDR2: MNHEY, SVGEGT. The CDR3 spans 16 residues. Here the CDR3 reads CASSASTGGWSSPLHF. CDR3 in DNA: TGTGCCAGCAGTGCGTCGACAGGGGGCTGGAGTTCACCCCTCCACTTT.

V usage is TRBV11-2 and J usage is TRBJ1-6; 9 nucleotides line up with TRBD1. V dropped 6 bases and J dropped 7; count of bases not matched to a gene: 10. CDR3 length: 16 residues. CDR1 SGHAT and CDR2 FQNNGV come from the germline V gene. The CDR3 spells CASRFPGQGKNSPLHF. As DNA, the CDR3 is TGTGCCAGCAGGTTCCCCGGACAGGGGAAGAATTCACCCCTCCACTTT.

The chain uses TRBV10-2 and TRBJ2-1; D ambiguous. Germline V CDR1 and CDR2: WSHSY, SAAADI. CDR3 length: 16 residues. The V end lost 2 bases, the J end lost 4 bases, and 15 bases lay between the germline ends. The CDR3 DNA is TGCGCCAGCAGTGAGCCCGACTCGCCATCTTACAATGAGCAGTTCTTC. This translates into CASSEPDSPSYNEQFF.

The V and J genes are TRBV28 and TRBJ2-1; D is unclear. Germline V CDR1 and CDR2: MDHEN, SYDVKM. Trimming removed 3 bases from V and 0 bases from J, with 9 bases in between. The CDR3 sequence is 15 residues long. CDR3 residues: CASSLLGSSYNEQFF. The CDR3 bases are TGTGCCAGCAGTTTGCTAGGCAGCTCCTACAATGAGCAGTTCTTC.

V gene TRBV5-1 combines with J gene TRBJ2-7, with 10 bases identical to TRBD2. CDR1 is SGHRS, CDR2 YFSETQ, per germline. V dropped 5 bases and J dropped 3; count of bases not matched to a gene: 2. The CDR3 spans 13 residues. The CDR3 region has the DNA TGCGCCAGCAGACTAGCGGGACTCTACGAGCAGTACTTC. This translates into CASRLAGLYEQYF.

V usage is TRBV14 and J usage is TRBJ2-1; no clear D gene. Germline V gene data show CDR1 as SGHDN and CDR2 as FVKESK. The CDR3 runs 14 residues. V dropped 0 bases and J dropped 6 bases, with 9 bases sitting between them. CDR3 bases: TGTGCCAGCAGCCAAGATTCCGACTCCAATGAGCAGTTCTTC. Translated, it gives CASSQDSDSNEQFF. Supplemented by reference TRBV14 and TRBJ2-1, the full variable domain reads EAGVTQFPSHSVIEKGQTVTLRCDPISGHDNLYWYRRVMGKEIKFLLHFVKESKQDESGMPNNRFLAERTGGTYSTLKVQPAELEDSGVYFCASSQDSDSNEQFFGPGTRLTVL.

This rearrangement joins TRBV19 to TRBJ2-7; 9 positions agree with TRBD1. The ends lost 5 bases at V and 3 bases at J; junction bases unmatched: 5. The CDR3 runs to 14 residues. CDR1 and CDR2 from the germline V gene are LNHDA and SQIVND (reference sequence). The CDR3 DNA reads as TGTGCCAGTAGTCCCGGGACAGGGATCTACGAGCAGTACTTC. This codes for CASSPGTGIYEQYF. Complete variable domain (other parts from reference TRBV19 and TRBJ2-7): DGGITQSPKYLFRKEGQNVTLSCEQNLNHDAMYWYRQDPGQGLRLIYYSQIVNDFQKGDIAEGYSVSREKKESFPLTVTSAQKNPTAFYLCASSPGTGIYEQYFGPGTRLTVT.

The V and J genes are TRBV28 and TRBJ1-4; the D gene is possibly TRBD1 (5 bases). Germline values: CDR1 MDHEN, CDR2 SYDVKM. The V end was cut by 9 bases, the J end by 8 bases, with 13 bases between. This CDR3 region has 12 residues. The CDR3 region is CASGPRGEKLFF. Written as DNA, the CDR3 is TGTGCCAGTGGACCTCGGGGGGAAAAACTGTTTTTT.

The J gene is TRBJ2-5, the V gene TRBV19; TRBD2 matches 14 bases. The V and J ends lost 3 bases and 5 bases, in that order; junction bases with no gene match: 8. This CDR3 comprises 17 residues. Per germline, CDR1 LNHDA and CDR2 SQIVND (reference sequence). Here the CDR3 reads CASSMSTSGRVGETQYF. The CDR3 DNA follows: TGTGCCAGTAGTATGTCGACTAGCGGGAGGGTTGGGGAGACCCAGTACTTC.

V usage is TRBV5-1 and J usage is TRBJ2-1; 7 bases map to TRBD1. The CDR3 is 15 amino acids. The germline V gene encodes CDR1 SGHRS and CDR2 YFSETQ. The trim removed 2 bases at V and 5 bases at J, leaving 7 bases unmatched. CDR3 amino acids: CASSLPYGTDNEQFF. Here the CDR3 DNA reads TGCGCCAGCAGCTTACCATATGGGACAGACAATGAGCAGTTCTTC.

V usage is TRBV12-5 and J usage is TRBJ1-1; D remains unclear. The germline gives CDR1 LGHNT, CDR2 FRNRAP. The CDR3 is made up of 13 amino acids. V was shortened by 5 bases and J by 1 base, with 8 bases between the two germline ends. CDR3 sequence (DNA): TGTGCTAGTGGTCCGACTGGGAACACTGAAGCTTTCTTT. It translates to CASGPTGNTEAFF.

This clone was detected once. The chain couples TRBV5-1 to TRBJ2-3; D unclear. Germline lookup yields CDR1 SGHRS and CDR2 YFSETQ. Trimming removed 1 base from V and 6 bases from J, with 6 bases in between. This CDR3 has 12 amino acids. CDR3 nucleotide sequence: TGCGCCAGCAGCTTGAACGGGGATACGCAGTATTTT. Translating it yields CASSLNGDTQYF.

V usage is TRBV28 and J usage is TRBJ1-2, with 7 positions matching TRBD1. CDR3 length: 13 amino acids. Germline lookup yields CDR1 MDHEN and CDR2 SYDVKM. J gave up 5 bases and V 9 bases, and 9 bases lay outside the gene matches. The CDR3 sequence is CASRPGQLYGYTF. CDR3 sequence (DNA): TGTGCCAGTCGCCCGGGACAGCTTTATGGCTACACCTTC.

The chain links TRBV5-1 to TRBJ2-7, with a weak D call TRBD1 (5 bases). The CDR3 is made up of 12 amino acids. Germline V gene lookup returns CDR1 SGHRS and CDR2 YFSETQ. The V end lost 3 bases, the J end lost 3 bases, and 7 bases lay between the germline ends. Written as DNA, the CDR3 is TGCGCCAGCAGCTGGGGCAGCTACGAGCAGTACTTC. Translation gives CASSWGSYEQYF.

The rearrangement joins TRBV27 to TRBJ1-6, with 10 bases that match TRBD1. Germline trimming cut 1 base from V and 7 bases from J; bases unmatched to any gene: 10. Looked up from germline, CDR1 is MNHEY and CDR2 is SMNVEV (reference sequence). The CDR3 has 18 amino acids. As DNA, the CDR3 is TGTGCCAGCAGTTTATGGCGACAGGGGGCGCCCCGAAATTCACCCCTCCACTTT. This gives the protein CASSLWRQGAPRNSPLHF.